A selection of T cell receptor beta chains follows, all from one sample in a study of T cells in Graves' hyperthyroidism and ophthalmopathy. TCRdb called the multiplex PCR reads again in MiXCR, with one record for every CDR3 protein. The table shows hundreds of thousands of distinct CDR3 sequences, with around 38% occurring only once. Sequenced sample: blood. The receptors stem from a man between 18 and 29 years old with Graves' hyperthyroidism. Both conserved end residues are part of each CDR3. The order of the fields is V gene, clone size, J gene, D gene, CDR3 length, CDR3 protein, CDR3 DNA. A D gene is named only where the DNA matches it firmly. Not all rows give a size; the values are once, few, many and, for expanded clones, a class.

>TRBV6-5|-|TRBJ2-6|-|16
CASSSPRASGANVLTF
TGTGCCAGCAGTTCCCCCCGGGCCTCTGGGGCCAACGTCCTGACTTTC
>TRBV12-3/TRBV12-4|-|TRBJ2-7|-|15
CASSFGGTTVYEQYF
TGTGCCAGCAGTTTCGGCGGGACCACGGTCTACGAGCAGTACTTC
>TRBV7-3|-|TRBJ2-5|TRBD2|14
CASSQEWGGETQYF
TGTGCCAGCAGCCAAGAATGGGGGGGAGAGACCCAGTACTTC
>TRBV12-3/TRBV12-4|many|TRBJ1-2|-|13
CASNPGHRVGYTF
TGTGCCAGCAACCCTGGGCACAGGGTTGGCTACACCTTC
>TRBV6-5|-|TRBJ2-7|TRBD2|13
CASSSSLAGGRSF
TGTGCCAGCAGTTCCTCCCTAGCGGGAGGACGTTCCTTC
>TRBV7-9|-|TRBJ1-4|-|16
CASSQEGGLLNEKLFF
TGTGCCAGCAGCCAAGAAGGAGGACTGCTTAATGAAAAACTGTTTTTT
>TRBV6-5|few|TRBJ2-5|-|16
CASSLVPRANQETQYF
TGTGCCAGCAGTCTCGTCCCTCGGGCAAACCAAGAGACCCAGTACTTC
>TRBV19|many|TRBJ2-2|-|13
CASRGSNTGELFF
TGTGCCAGTAGGGGCAGTAACACCGGGGAGCTGTTTTTT
>TRBV10-3|-|TRBJ2-7|TRBD1|15
CAISYSGQGGAEQYF
TGTGCCATCAGTTACTCGGGACAGGGCGGAGCCGAGCAGTACTTC
>TRBV25-1|once|TRBJ2-2|-|15
CASWAGPFNTGELFF
TGTGCCAGCTGGGCAGGGCCCTTTAACACCGGGGAGCTGTTTTTT
>TRBV7-2|-|TRBJ2-5|TRBD1|16
CASSLHQGATGETQYF
TGTGCCAGCAGCTTACACCAGGGGGCGACTGGAGAGACCCAGTACTTC
>TRBV6-5|-|TRBJ2-5|TRBD2|14
CASSLAGVTETQYF
TGTGCCAGCAGTCTAGCGGGAGTAACGGAGACCCAGTACTTC
>TRBV7-6|many|TRBJ2-2|-|16
CASSGTGGANTGELFF
TGTGCCAGCAGCGGTACGGGTGGCGCGAACACCGGGGAGCTGTTTTTT
>TRBV15|few|TRBJ2-7|-|15
CATSSEGANTGEQYF
TGTGCCACCAGCAGCGAAGGGGCAAACACCGGGGAGCAGTACTTC
>TRBV2|many|TRBJ2-7|-|13
CASRAGEAYEQYF
TGTGCCAGCAGGGCCGGGGAAGCCTACGAGCAGTACTTC
>TRBV6-5|-|TRBJ1-3|-|15
CASSYIRDGGNTIYF
TGTGCCAGCAGTTACATCCGGGACGGTGGAAACACCATATATTTT
>TRBV19|-|TRBJ2-7|TRBD1|16
CASGSLTGTGLYEQYF
TGTGCCAGTGGATCACTCACCGGGACAGGGCTCTACGAGCAGTACTTC
>TRBV9|-|TRBJ2-2|-|15
CASSVEGEDTEELFF
TGTGCCAGCAGCGTTGAAGGGGAAGACACCGAGGAGCTGTTTTTT
>TRBV20-1|-|TRBJ2-7|TRBD2|14
CSALGGNGENEQYF
TGCAGTGCCCTGGGGGGGAATGGGGAAAACGAGCAGTACTTC
>TRBV24-1|-|TRBJ1-1|-|17
CATSASSLTVLNTEAFF
TGTGCCACCAGTGCTTCCTCCCTGACAGTGTTGAACACTGAAGCTTTCTTT
>TRBV2|many|TRBJ1-6|TRBD1|15
CASMTGTGYNSPLHF
TGTGCCAGCATGACCGGGACAGGGTATAATTCACCCCTCCACTTT
>TRBV20-1|-|TRBJ1-2|-|15
CSARGLGHTNYGYTF
TGCAGTGCTAGAGGTCTGGGGCACACTAACTATGGCTACACCTTC